The T cell receptor (beta chain) under discussion was sequenced for a study of tumor-infiltrating lymphocytes in glioblastoma multiforme. Multiple V-beta primers and a C-beta primer amplified TCRB from RNA. No unique molecular identifiers were described for these TCRB libraries. MiXCR, run by TCRdb on the multiplex PCR reads, gives a single entry per CDR3 protein. The sample has 15,000 to 20,000 distinct CDR3 sequences; under 80% are singletons. The CDR3 consists of 15 residues. Germline V gene lookup returns CDR1 DFQATT and CDR2 SNEGSKA (reference sequence). With respect to this clonotype: The junction does not match germline at one end; this may be a read error.

The sample consisted of peripheral blood. This chain joins TRBV20-1 and TRBJ2-1; 7 nucleotides line up with TRBD2. The source is a male donor with glioblastoma. The CDR3 sequence is CNARDESGNPYEQFF. For the CDR3, the DNA is TGCAATGCTAGAGATGAAAGCGGGAATCCCTACGAGCAGTTCTTC.